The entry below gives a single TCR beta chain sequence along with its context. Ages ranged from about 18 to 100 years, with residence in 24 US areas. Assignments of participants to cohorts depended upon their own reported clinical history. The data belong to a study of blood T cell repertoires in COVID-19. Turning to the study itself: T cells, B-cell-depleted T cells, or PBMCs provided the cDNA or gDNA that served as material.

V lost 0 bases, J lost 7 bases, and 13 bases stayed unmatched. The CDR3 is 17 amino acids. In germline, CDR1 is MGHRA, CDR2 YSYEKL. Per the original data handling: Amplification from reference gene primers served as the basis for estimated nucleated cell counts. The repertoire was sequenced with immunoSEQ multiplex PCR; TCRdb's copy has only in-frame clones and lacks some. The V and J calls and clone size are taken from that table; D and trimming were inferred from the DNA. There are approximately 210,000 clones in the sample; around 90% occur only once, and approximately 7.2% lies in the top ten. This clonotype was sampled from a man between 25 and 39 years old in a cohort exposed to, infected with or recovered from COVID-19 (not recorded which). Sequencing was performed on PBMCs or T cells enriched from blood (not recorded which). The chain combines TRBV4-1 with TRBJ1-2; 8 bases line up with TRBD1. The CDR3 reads CASSQDPSRGPYFGYTF. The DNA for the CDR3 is TGCGCCAGCAGCCAAGATCCCTCCAGGGGGCCTTATTTTGGCTACACCTTC.